The T cell receptor (beta chain) under discussion was sequenced for a study of vaccination and CD4 T cells after COVID-19 (dated 2022 in TCRdb). With respect to the entire study: Every convalescent patient had a positive nasal swab PCR test for SARS-CoV-2, with mild disease in about nine patients and severe disease in one. Post-COVID blood samples were collected from convalescent patients a median of roughly 100 days after diagnosis, with a range of about 30 to 161 days. Overlapping spike peptide pools from SARS-CoV-2 and from the common cold coronaviruses HCoV-NL63, HCoV-OC43 and HCoV-229E were used as culture stimuli. Participants received two doses of either the Pfizer-BioNTech BNT162b2 vaccine (n=8) or the Moderna mRNA-1273 vaccine (n=2). Post-vaccine blood samples were taken a median of approximately 76 days after the second vaccine dose, with a range of roughly 13 to 250 days. Control cultures received a CEFX viral epitope pool as the positive control, an HIV-1 Nef peptide pool as the negative control, or no peptide. In 10 COVID-19 convalescent patients and a handful of infection-naive healthy vaccine recipients, the spike-specific CD4+ TCR repertoire before mRNA vaccination was compared with the repertoire after mRNA vaccination. In the convalescent cohort there were six males and four females, among whom were two Hispanic individuals, seven Caucasians, two Asians and one multiracial person.

This specimen's treatment or condition label, per the study, means: approximately 9-day PBMC culture with coronavirus spike peptide pools or control peptides (ViraFEST assay). To expand antigen-specific T cells with peptide pools and then pick out the expanded clonotypes through TCR sequencing, the study relied on the ViraFEST assay. The positive SARS-CoV-2 PCR tests of the convalescent patients were dated from March to December 2020, before the Alpha, Beta and Delta variants emerged in the United States. Fewer than 2.5 million PBMCs per well were cultured in IMDM with roughly 5% human AB serum and approximately 9.8 IU/ml IL-2, plus 10 ug/ml peptide pools. On days 3 and 7, half of the culture medium was replaced with fresh IL-2-containing medium. After roughly nine days of culture, CD4+ T cells were isolated by negative selection using the EasySep CD4+ T cell isolation kit. Ficoll-Paque Plus gradient centrifugation was used to isolate PBMCs from whole blood, and the isolated PBMCs were then either used fresh or cryopreserved at -140C. Each culture condition was generally run in triplicate wells.

Beyond this particular receptor, the publication reports: Relatively few convalescent patients were included in the study, and early timepoints after natural infection were not analyzed. In convalescent patients, nearly all vaccine-specific clones (304 of 307) were found to be mono-reactive for SARS-CoV-2 spike rather than cross-reactive with common cold coronaviruses. Among the post-vaccine SARS-CoV-2-reactive clones in convalescent patients, a median approximately 90% showed up only after vaccination, which suggests vaccine-specific priming. The median number of SARS-CoV-2-reactive clonotypes rose from 20 to 25 after infection to 35 to 45 after vaccination, but the change was not significant.

Turning to this clonotype: Its antigen is unknown. No qualities accompany the bases; no much larger clone lies one base away.

The method behind the library was PCR. DNA from cultured CD4+ T cells underwent TCR sequencing with the Oncomine TCR Beta short-read assay at the Johns Hopkins FTIC core. The QIAamp micro DNA kit was used to extract genomic DNA from the cultured CD4+ T cells. Oncomine TCR Beta libraries from cultured CD4+ T cells were pooled with unique dual indexes and sequenced on an Illumina iSeq 100. In the authors' own workflow: Non-productive sequences were filtered out, and CDR3s that did not start with C, did not end with F or W, or were shorter than 7 amino acids were discarded. The MANAFEST web application was used to identify antigen-specific clonotypes by comparing peptide-stimulated wells against reference wells and other culture wells. For a clone to be called positive, the clone needed an FDR below 0.05, an odds ratio above 5, and a productive frequency above 0.1% in at least two of three replicate wells. A clonotype counted as cross-reactive if it showed significant expansion both in the SARS-CoV-2 spike wells and in at least one common cold coronavirus spike condition. Levenshtein distances (stringdist) and unrooted phylogenetic trees (ape) in R version 3.6.1 were used to assess CDR3 homology. TCRdb trimmed public reads at Q25 via fastp, called clones via MiXCR and kept in-frame beta chains. Records with the same CDR3 protein are collapsed into one entry carrying the most frequent genes and DNA. The V and J calls and clone size are TCRdb's, not the authors'. Present in this sample are under 15,000 distinct CDR3 sequences, approximately 60% of which were seen just once. Approximately 12% of the sample comes from the top ten.

V is pruned by 7 bases and J by 0 bases, leaving 5 bases of the junction without a gene match. As encoded in the germline V gene, CDR1 is MNHEY while CDR2 is SVGEGT. Spanning cysteine to phenylalanine, the CDR3 consists of 14 amino acids. The kept DNA is CDR3 alone, 42 bases in frame from the first base. Sequencing was done on a sample of CD4+ T cells from blood, cultured in vitro. This TCR was sampled from a human donor who had recovered from COVID-19. The rearranged segments are TRBV6-2 or TRBV6-3 and TRBJ1-1; 7 bases in the junction line up with TRBD1. The CDR3 in this case is CASKTGNMNTEAFF. In nucleotide form, the sequence is TGTGCCAGCAAGACAGGGAACATGAACACTGAAGCTTTCTTT.